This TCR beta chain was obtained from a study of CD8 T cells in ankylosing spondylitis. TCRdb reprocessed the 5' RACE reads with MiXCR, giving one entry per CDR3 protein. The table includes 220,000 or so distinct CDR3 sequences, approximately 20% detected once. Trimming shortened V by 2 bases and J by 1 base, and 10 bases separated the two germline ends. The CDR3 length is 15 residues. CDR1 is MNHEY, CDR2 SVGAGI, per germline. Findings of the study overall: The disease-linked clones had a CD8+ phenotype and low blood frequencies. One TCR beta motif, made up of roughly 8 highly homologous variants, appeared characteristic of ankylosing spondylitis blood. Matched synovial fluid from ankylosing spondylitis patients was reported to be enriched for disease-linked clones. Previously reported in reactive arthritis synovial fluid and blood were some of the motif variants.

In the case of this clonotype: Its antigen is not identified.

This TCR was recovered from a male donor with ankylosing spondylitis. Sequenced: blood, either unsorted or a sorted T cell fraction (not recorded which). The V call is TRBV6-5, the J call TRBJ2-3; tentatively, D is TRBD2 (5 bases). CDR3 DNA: TGTGCCAGCAGTTACGTTCGGGGAGGCACAGATACGCAGTATTTT. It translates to CASSYVRGGTDTQYF.